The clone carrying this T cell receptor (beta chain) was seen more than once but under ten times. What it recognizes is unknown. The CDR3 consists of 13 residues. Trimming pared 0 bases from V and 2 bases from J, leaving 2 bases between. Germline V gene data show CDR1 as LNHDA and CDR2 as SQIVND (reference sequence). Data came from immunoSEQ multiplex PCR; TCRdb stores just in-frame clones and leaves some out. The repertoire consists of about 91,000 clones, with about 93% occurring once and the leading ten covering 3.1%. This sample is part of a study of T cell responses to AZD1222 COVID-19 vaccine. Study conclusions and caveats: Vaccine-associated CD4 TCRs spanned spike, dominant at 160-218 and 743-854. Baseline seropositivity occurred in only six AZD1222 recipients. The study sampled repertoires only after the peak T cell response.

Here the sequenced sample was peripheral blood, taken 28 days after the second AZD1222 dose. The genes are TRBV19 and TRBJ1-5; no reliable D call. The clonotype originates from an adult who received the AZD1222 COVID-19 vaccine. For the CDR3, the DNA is TGTGCCAGTAGTATAGAGGGCAATCAGCCCCAGCATTTT. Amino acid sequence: CASSIEGNQPQHF.